The clone carrying this T cell receptor (beta chain) was observed a handful of times. Patients at the Seattle site were enrolled during active infection and followed longitudinally. This entry comes from a study of blood T cell repertoires in COVID-19. Study-level background: The study drew acute and convalescent COVID-19 samples from the United States, Italy and Spain. Sources were T cells, B-cell-depleted T cells, or PBMCs; the material itself was cDNA or gDNA.

As originally analysed: Amplification of reference gene primers provided the estimated nucleated cell counts. Using immunoSEQ multiplex PCR, the repertoire was profiled, and TCRdb retains in-frame clones only, with some absent. The V and J calls and clone size are taken from that table; D and trimming were inferred from the DNA. The sample records roughly 100,000 clones, approximately 90% being singletons. Sequencing was done on a sample of peripheral blood. The TCR comes from a human donor with COVID-19, enrolled during active disease. The donor label of this sample is uncertain.

For the CDR3, the DNA is TGTGCCAGCAGTTATTTGACAGGGAACGGCGAGCAGTACTTC. Protein sequence: CASSYLTGNGEQYF. This chain uses TRBV11-3 with TRBJ2-7, with 7 positions matching TRBD1. J gave up 6 bases and V 6 bases, and 11 bases lay outside the gene matches. The CDR3 totals 14 residues. Germline-derived CDR1 and CDR2 are SGHNT and YENEEA.